The present T cell receptor beta chain was sequenced within a study of shared clonotypes between healthy human individuals. To note about this clone: Its antigen is still unknown.

Measured with immunoSEQ multiplex PCR; TCRdb has only the in-frame clones, and not every one. In the table there are roughly 720,000 clones, roughly 88% of which are singletons. Study results and limitations: Relative to their counterparts shared across all four donors, non-shared clonotypes exhibited diminished generation probabilities.

Trimming took off 6 bases at V and 14 bases at J, with 16 bases between the two ends. In germline, CDR1 is MRHNA, CDR2 SNTAGT. The CDR3 contains 11 residues. V gene TRBV6-4 combines with J gene TRBJ1-2; D not resolved. Sequencing used memory CD8+ T cells from PBMCs. Subset reported: CD45RO+ cells pooled with CCR7-negative TemRA cells. This TCR was sampled from a man younger than 35 in good health. Some clones in this sample may be carry-over from other donors' samples. The DNA of the CDR3 is TGTGCCAGCAGACTTAACACCGTAATGACCTTC. It encodes CASRLNTVMTF.